These T cell receptor beta chains were read from a single sample in a study of blood T cell repertoires in COVID-19. Some clones are missing from TCRdb's copy, which holds only in-frame ones; the method was immunoSEQ multiplex PCR. The sample carries under 200,000 clones, about nine tenths recorded once. The sequenced sample consisted of peripheral blood. Every receptor here comes from a man aged 50 to 59 with acute or convalescent COVID-19. Both conserved end residues are part of each CDR3. Fields, in order: D gene, J gene, clone size, V gene, CDR3 DNA, CDR3 protein. A D gene is named only where the DNA matches it firmly. Rows may omit the clone size; those that give it use once, few, many or a size class.

>TRBD1|TRBJ1-2|-|TRBV28
TGTGCCAGCAGTTTATTTCCGGGACAGGGAGTCTATGGCTACACCTTC
CASSLFPGQGVYGYTF
>-|TRBJ2-1|-|TRBV28
TGTGCCAGCAGTCCGGGGCAGGGAGGGCAGTTCTTC
CASSPGQGGQFF
>TRBD2|TRBJ2-1|-|TRBV16
TGTGCCAGCAGCCAATTACTAGCGGGAGAGCAGTTCTTC
CASSQLLAGEQFF
>-|TRBJ2-1|-|TRBV27
TGTGCCAGCAGTCGAAGTGCCGGCTCCTACAATGAGCAGTTCTTC
CASSRSAGSYNEQFF
>TRBD1|TRBJ2-7|-|TRBV2
TGTGCCAGCAGGCAGACAGGGCTAGGAGAGCCCTACGAGCAGTACTTC
CASRQTGLGEPYEQYF
>-|TRBJ1-2|-|TRBV7-2
TGTGCCAGCAGCCTGAGGGACATAACTAACTATGGCTACACCTTC
CASSLRDITNYGYTF
>-|TRBJ1-1|-|TRBV18
TGTGCCAGCTCACGGAGGACAGAAGCGAACACTGAAGCTTTCTTT
CASSRRTEANTEAFF
>-|TRBJ2-2|-|TRBV7-2
TGTGCCAGCAGCCTCCCGAACACCGGGGAGCTGTTTTTT
CASSLPNTGELFF
>-|TRBJ1-1|-|TRBV7-2
TGTGCCAGCAGCTTATTAGGGCGGGGTCGCGGGGCTGCTGAAGCTTTCTTT
CASSLLGRGRGAAEAFF
>TRBD2|TRBJ2-1|once|TRBV30
TGTGCCCACACTAGCGGGAGGACCAATGAGCAGTTCTTC
CAHTSGRTNEQFF
>-|TRBJ2-7|-|TRBV3-1/TRBV3-2
TGTGCCAGCAGCCAAATACGAGGAGTGCCTAGTTTC
CASSQIRGVPSF
>-|TRBJ2-4|-|TRBV5-1
TGCGCCAGCAGCTTGGCAAGTGGAGCGGACATTCAGTACTTC
CASSLASGADIQYF
>TRBD1|TRBJ1-3|-|TRBV6-5
TGTGCCAGCAGTTACGGGACAGACTCTGGAAACACCATATATTTT
CASSYGTDSGNTIYF
>TRBD2|TRBJ2-2|-|TRBV19
TGTGCCAGTAAGAATAGCGGGGGGGTAAACACCGGGGAGCTGTTTTTT
CASKNSGGVNTGELFF
>-|TRBJ1-2|-|TRBV3-1/TRBV3-2
TGTGCCAGCAGCCGGGGTCAGGGGAACTATGGCTACACCTTC
CASSRGQGNYGYTF
>TRBD1|TRBJ1-1|-|TRBV6-1
TGTGCCAGCAGCCACAGGGGTATAGCTTTCTTT
CASSHRGIAFF
>-|TRBJ1-2|-|TRBV2
TGTGCCAGCAGGGATACATCGAGGATTTATGGCTACACCTTC
CASRDTSRIYGYTF
>TRBD2|TRBJ2-2|-|TRBV7-2
TGTGCCAGCAGCTTACGGGGAGCGGGGGGGCCCGGGGAGCTGTTTTTT
CASSLRGAGGPGELFF
>TRBD1|TRBJ2-5|-|TRBV3-1/TRBV3-2
TGTGCCAGCAGCCCCAGCGGGACAGGGCCGGCGGAGACCCAGTACTTC
CASSPSGTGPAETQYF
>-|TRBJ2-7|-|TRBV28
TGTGCCAGCACGGGGTCCCTTATTTACGAGCAGTACTTC
CASTGSLIYEQYF
>-|TRBJ1-5|-|TRBV19
TGTGCCAGTAGTATAGGGGTGGAGTCCCAGCATTTT
CASSIGVESQHF
>-|TRBJ1-6|-|TRBV4-1
TGCGCCAGCAGCCAAGGGCTGAATTCACCCCTCCACTTT
CASSQGLNSPLHF
>TRBD1|TRBJ1-2|-|TRBV19
TGTGCCAGTAAGACAGGGGCCAATGCTAACTATGGCTACACCTTC
CASKTGANANYGYTF
>TRBD1|TRBJ2-1|-|TRBV29-1
TGCAGCGTTACAGGGGGCTCCTACAATGAGCAGTTCTTC
CSVTGGSYNEQFF
>TRBD2|TRBJ2-3|-|TRBV18
TGTGCCAGCTCACCACTTGAACTAGCGGGAGTAGCAGATACGCAGTATTTT
CASSPLELAGVADTQYF
>TRBD2|TRBJ2-1|-|TRBV5-6
TGTGCCAGCCATCAGGGACTATACAATGAGCAGTTCTTC
CASHQGLYNEQFF
>-|TRBJ1-5|-|TRBV7-2
TGTGCCAGCAGCTACCGACAGGGCAATCAGCCCCAGCATTTT
CASSYRQGNQPQHF
>-|TRBJ2-3|-|TRBV2
TGTGCCAGCAGCCGGACTTTTACAGATACGCAGTATTTT
CASSRTFTDTQYF
>TRBD2|TRBJ2-1|-|TRBV24-1
TGTGCCACCAGTGACCCCGCGACTAGCGGGAGGTTAAATGAGCAGTTCTTC
CATSDPATSGRLNEQFF
>TRBD2|TRBJ2-5|-|TRBV5-4
TGTGCCAGCACCCTAGCGGTGGGGGAGACTCAGTACTTC
CASTLAVGETQYF